The 26 T cell receptor beta chains in this list originate from one sample, sequenced in a study of shared clonotypes between healthy human individuals. CD45RO-negative cells were positively selected for CCR7, leaving out terminally differentiated effector memory CD45RA+ cells. TCRdb keeps only in-frame clones here, not all; method: immunoSEQ multiplex PCR. The table has fewer than 700,000 clones, about 95% seen once. The sequenced material came from naive CD8+ T cells sorted from blood. The receptor set was obtained from a woman aged 25 to 39 in good health.

This chain links TRBV28 with TRBJ2-5; D gene uncertain. From germline, CDR1 is MDHEN and CDR2 SYDVKM. The CDR3 has 13 amino acids. The ends were cut back, 2 bases at V and 4 bases at J, with 8 bases in the middle. CDR3 sequence reads: CASSLMGRETQYF. CDR3 coding DNA: TGTGCCAGCAGTTTAATGGGAAGAGAGACCCAGTACTTC. The entire variable domain, with the rest obtained from reference TRBV28 and TRBJ2-5, is as follows: DVKVTQSSRYLVKRTGEKVFLECVQDMDHENMFWYRQDPGLGLRLIYFSYDVKMKEKGDIPEGYSVSREKKERFSLILESASTNQTSMYLCASSLMGRETQYFGPGTRLLVL.

The rearrangement links TRBV13 to TRBJ2-1, with 10 bases matching TRBD2. V lost 5 bases, J lost 6 bases, and 10 bases stayed unmatched. The CDR3 contains 16 residues. The V gene's germline CDR1 is PRHDT and CDR2 FYEKMQ (reference sequence). This CDR3 reads CASSQLSGRKSNEQFF. The CDR3 bases are TGTGCCAGCAGCCAACTTAGCGGGAGGAAAAGCAATGAGCAGTTCTTC.

This clone was detected only a few times. This specimen includes other DNA sequences encoding the same CDR3. This sequence joins TRBV4-1 and TRBJ2-2; no clear D. Trimming stripped 1 base from V and 5 bases from J, with 2 bases between. Germline-derived CDR1 and CDR2 are MGHRA and YSYEKL. The CDR3 is made up of 12 amino acids. The CDR3 here is CASSQVTGELFF. The CDR3 coding sequence is TGCGCCAGCAGCCAAGTAACCGGGGAGCTGTTTTTT.

V is TRBV7-9 and J is TRBJ2-3; D is unclear. V was shortened by 2 bases and J by 5 bases, with 8 bases between the two germline ends. Germline CDR1 SEHNR, CDR2 FQNEAQ (reference sequence). CDR3 length: 13 residues. CDR3 bases: TGTGCCAGCAGCTTAATAGCAGGAGATACGCAGTATTTT. It yields the protein CASSLIAGDTQYF.

The genes are TRBV4-1 and TRBJ2-3, with 8 bases matching TRBD1. CDR1 and CDR2 (germline): MGHRA, YSYEKL. The CDR3 covers 15 residues. Trimming removed 3 bases from V and 6 bases from J; junction bases left unmatched: 8. The CDR3 DNA reads TGCGCCAGCAGCCACCAGGACAGGGCAGGGGATACGCAGTATTTT. Protein sequence: CASSHQDRAGDTQYF.

The CDR3 nucleotides are TGTGCCAGCAGTTTAGGTTGGGCGGGGACGCAGTATTTT. It specifies CASSLGWAGTQYF. The chain uses TRBV27 and TRBJ2-3; a weak D match, TRBD2 (6 bases). The V end lost 2 bases, the J end lost 9 bases, and 12 bases lay between the germline ends. The CDR3 covers 13 residues. Germline loops: CDR1 MNHEY, CDR2 SMNVEV (reference sequence).

The chain is built from TRBV5-4 and TRBJ2-7, with D possibly matching TRBD2 (6 bases). This CDR3 contains 13 residues. Germline values: CDR1 SGHNT, CDR2 YYREEE (reference sequence). V was cut by 4 bases and J by 0 bases, with 8 bases left in between. The CDR3 coding sequence is TGTGCCAGCAGCGGGGGGAGCTCCTACGAGCAGTACTTC. Its protein is CASSGGSSYEQYF.

The chain carries TRBV6-5 and TRBJ2-3; 11 bases fit TRBD2. Germline V CDR1 and CDR2: MNHEY, SVGAGI. The V gene end was trimmed by 2 bases and the J gene end by 6 bases; junction bases not matched to a gene: 4. The CDR3 is 15 residues long. CDR3 loop: CASSYLAGGSDTQYF. The CDR3 nucleotides read TGTGCCAGCAGTTACCTAGCGGGAGGTTCCGATACGCAGTATTTT.

The genes are TRBV19 and TRBJ2-7, with no clear D. Germline V gene lookup returns CDR1 LNHDA and CDR2 SQIVND (reference sequence). The V and J ends lost 5 bases and 1 base respectively, with 9 bases between them. The CDR3 has 13 amino acids. In nucleotides, the CDR3 is TGTGCCAGTAGTCCCTCGTCTTCCTACGAGCAGTACTTC. Translation: CASSPSSSYEQYF.

The count of this clone is one. The J gene is TRBJ2-2, the V gene TRBV7-8; 12 bases fit TRBD2. V gave up 2 bases and J gave up 4 bases; unmatched junction bases: 5. The CDR3 is 17 amino acids. The germline V gene has CDR1 SGHVS and CDR2 FQNEAQ. The CDR3 region has the DNA TGTGCCAGCAGCTTACTAGCGGGAGGGCAGGGCACCGGGGAGCTGTTTTTT. This encodes CASSLLAGGQGTGELFF.

The chain combines TRBV5-1 with TRBJ2-7, with TRBD1 matching over 10 bases. Losses at the gene ends were 2 bases for V and 4 bases for J; bases not matched to a gene: 3. This CDR3 region has 14 residues. The V gene's germline CDR1 is SGHRS and CDR2 YFSETQ. As DNA, the CDR3 is TGCGCCAGCAGCTTTGGACAGGGGGGGTACGAGCAGTACTTC. Protein: CASSFGQGGYEQYF.

The chain is built from TRBV5-1 and TRBJ1-1; D perhaps matches TRBD1 (6 bases). Trimming removed 0 bases from V and 11 bases from J, with 20 bases in between. This CDR3 is 15 amino acids long. Germline V gene lookup returns CDR1 SGHRS and CDR2 YFSETQ. The CDR3 reads CASSLVGTKGPVAFF. The CDR3 DNA reads TGCGCCAGCAGCTTGGTTGGGACAAAGGGCCCCGTGGCTTTCTTT.

This clone was recorded only once. The genes are TRBV4-1 and TRBJ2-7; tentatively, D is TRBD2 (5 bases). Trimming cost V 8 bases and J 9 bases, with 26 bases left between them. Germline V lookup: CDR1 MGHRA, CDR2 YSYEKL. This CDR3 has 15 amino acids. DNA for the CDR3: TGCGCCAGCTCTCCCACGGATCGAGCGGATCCCCCGCAGTACTTC. It codes for CASSPTDRADPPQYF.

The chain has TRBV16 and TRBJ1-2; 7 nucleotides match TRBD1. From germline, CDR1 is KGHSY and CDR2 FQNENV. The V gene end was trimmed by 4 bases and the J gene end by 0 bases; junction bases not matched to a gene: 5. The CDR3 consists of 15 residues. CDR3 in DNA: TGTGCCAGCAGCCCGGGGGACAGCACTAACTATGGCTACACCTTC. Protein product: CASSPGDSTNYGYTF.

This chain connects TRBV19 to TRBJ2-3, with D perhaps TRBD2 (6 bases). This CDR3 has 13 residues. Looked up from germline, CDR1 is LNHDA and CDR2 is SQIVND (reference sequence). V was pared by 9 bases and J by 2 bases, with 12 bases between. CDR3 bases: TGTGCCAGCCTTGGGACTTTCACAGATACGCAGTATTTT. It is translated as CASLGTFTDTQYF.

The V call is TRBV28, the J call TRBJ2-5, with unresolved D. Trimming took off 7 bases at V and 5 bases at J, with 14 bases between the two ends. Germline V CDR1 and CDR2: MDHEN, SYDVKM. The CDR3 is made up of 13 amino acids. CDR3 sequence: CASIGPMMETQYF. The DNA for the CDR3 is TGTGCCAGCATTGGGCCGATGATGGAGACCCAGTACTTC.

The chain uses TRBV28 and TRBJ2-2, with 7 positions matching TRBD1. This CDR3 has 15 amino acids. The germline V gene has CDR1 MDHEN and CDR2 SYDVKM. Trimming removed 4 bases from V and 5 bases from J; junction bases left unmatched: 7. This CDR3 reads CASSSGQLTTGELFF. The CDR3 DNA is TGTGCCAGCAGTTCGGGACAGCTCACTACCGGGGAGCTGTTTTTT.

The rearrangement joins TRBV10-1 to TRBJ2-7; TRBD2 agrees at 14 bases. This CDR3 is built from 16 residues. Germline V gene data show CDR1 as WNHNN and CDR2 as SYGVQD (reference sequence). The V gene end was trimmed by 2 bases and the J gene end by 3 bases; junction bases not matched to a gene: 3. In nucleotides, the CDR3 is TGCGCCAGCAGTGAGGGGACTAGCGGGAGCCTCTACGAGCAGTACTTC. Its translation is CASSEGTSGSLYEQYF.

This chain connects TRBV5-8 to TRBJ1-3; D ambiguous. The CDR3 spans 15 residues. Germline V CDR1 and CDR2: SGHTS, YDEGEE. The V end was cut by 0 bases, the J end by 3 bases, with 10 bases between. CDR3 residues: CASSLALRLGNTIYF. The CDR3 DNA follows: TGTGCCAGCAGCTTGGCCTTGCGGCTTGGAAACACCATATATTTT.

The chain has TRBV2 and TRBJ1-5; a possible D gene is TRBD1 (5 bases). Deletions cut 6 bases from V and 0 bases from J, with 12 bases between. The CDR3 consists of 15 residues. Germline CDR1 is SNHLY and CDR2 is FYNNEI. The CDR3 DNA follows: TGTGCCAGCAGAGTCGACGGACATAGCAATCAGCCCCAGCATTTT. It encodes CASRVDGHSNQPQHF.

This chain joins TRBV27 and TRBJ2-7; 11 bases fit TRBD2. V gave up 6 bases and J gave up 4 bases; unmatched junction bases: 11. The CDR3 covers 16 residues. Germline CDR1 and CDR2: MNHEY and SMNVEV (reference sequence). The CDR3 loop is CASSRVLAGGRYEQYF. CDR3 nucleotides: TGTGCCAGCAGCCGAGTCTTAGCGGGAGGGAGATACGAGCAGTACTTC.

The rearrangement uses TRBV7-9 and TRBJ2-7, with 7 bases fitting TRBD1. Germline loops: CDR1 SEHNR, CDR2 FQNEAQ (reference sequence). The V and J ends lost 5 bases and 2 bases, in that order; junction bases with no gene match: 3. The CDR3 totals 13 residues. CDR3 sequence (DNA): TGTGCCAGCAGCGGACAGGTGACCTACGAGCAGTACTTC. It encodes CASSGQVTYEQYF. The full variable domain, in which reference TRBV7-9 and TRBJ2-7 provide the parts outside the CDR3, is DTGVSQNPRHKITKRGQNVTFRCDPISEHNRLYWYRQTLGQGPEFLTYFQNEAQLEKSRLLSDRFSAERPKGSFSTLEIQRTEQGDSAMYLCASSGQVTYEQYFGPGTRLTVT.

The chain recombines TRBV7-9 with TRBJ2-1; 10 bases are shared with TRBD1. There are 19 residues in the CDR3. The junction had 20 bases not matched to a gene; V was cut back by 4 bases and J by 8 bases. CDR1 and CDR2 (germline): SEHNR, FQNEAQ (reference sequence). CDR3 nucleotide sequence: TGTGCCAGCAGCTCAAGGCTGGGGCGACAGGGGGCTTATGTGTATGAGCAGTTCTTC. Its protein product is CASSSRLGRQGAYVYEQFF.

The V call is TRBV29-1, the J call TRBJ2-2, with D maybe TRBD2 (6 bases). The germline V and J ends were trimmed by 1 base and 6 bases, with 21 bases remaining between them. The CDR3 loop spans 17 amino acids. CDR1 is SQVTM and CDR2 is ANQGSEA in the germline V gene. The CDR3 sequence is CSVEANAPAGFAGELFF. CDR3 sequence (DNA): TGCAGCGTTGAAGCGAACGCTCCGGCGGGATTCGCCGGGGAGCTGTTTTTT.

The chain links TRBV5-1 to TRBJ2-7; D may correspond to TRBD1 or TRBD2 (5 bases each). This CDR3 spans 13 amino acids. CDR1 SGHRS and CDR2 YFSETQ come from the germline V gene. V was clipped by 4 bases and J by 3 bases, with 11 bases between them. CDR3 in DNA: TGCGCCAGCAGCGACGGGACGGACTACGAGCAGTACTTC. Protein: CASSDGTDYEQYF.

The rearrangement joins TRBV7-9 to TRBJ1-6; the D is unclear. V was pared by 5 bases and J by 9 bases, with 11 bases between. Germline V gene data show CDR1 as SEHNR and CDR2 as FQNEAQ (reference sequence). The CDR3 length is 13 residues. The CDR3 DNA reads as TGTGCCAGCAGCGATTTTAAGGGTTCACCCCTCCACTTT. As protein: CASSDFKGSPLHF.